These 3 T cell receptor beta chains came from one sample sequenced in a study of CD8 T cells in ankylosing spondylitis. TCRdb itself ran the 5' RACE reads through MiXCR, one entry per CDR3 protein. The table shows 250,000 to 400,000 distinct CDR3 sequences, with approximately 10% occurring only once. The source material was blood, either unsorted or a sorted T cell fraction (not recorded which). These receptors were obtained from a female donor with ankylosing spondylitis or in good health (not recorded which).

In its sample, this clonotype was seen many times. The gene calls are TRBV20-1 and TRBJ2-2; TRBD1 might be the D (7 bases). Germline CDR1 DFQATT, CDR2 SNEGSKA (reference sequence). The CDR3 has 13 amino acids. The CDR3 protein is CAGQQTNTGELFF. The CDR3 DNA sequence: TGCGCGGGACAGCAGACGAACACCGGGGAGCTGTTTTTT.

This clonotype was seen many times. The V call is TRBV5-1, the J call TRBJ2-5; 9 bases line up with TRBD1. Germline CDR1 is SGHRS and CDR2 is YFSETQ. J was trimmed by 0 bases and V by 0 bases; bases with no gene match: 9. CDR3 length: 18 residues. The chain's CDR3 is CASSLGTGDRNNQETQYF. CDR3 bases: TGCGCCAGCAGCTTGGGGACAGGGGATCGAAATAACCAAGAGACCCAGTACTTC.

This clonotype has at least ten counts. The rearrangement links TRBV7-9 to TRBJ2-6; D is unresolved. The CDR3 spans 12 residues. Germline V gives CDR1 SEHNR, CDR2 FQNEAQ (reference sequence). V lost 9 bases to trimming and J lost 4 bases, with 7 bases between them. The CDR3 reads CASGTGANVLTF. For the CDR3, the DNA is TGTGCCAGTGGAACCGGGGCCAACGTCCTGACTTTC. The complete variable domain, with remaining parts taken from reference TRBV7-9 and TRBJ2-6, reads DTGVSQNPRHKITKRGQNVTFRCDPISEHNRLYWYRQTLGQGPEFLTYFQNEAQLEKSRLLSDRFSAERPKGSFSTLEIQRTEQGDSAMYLCASGTGANVLTFGAGSRLTVL.